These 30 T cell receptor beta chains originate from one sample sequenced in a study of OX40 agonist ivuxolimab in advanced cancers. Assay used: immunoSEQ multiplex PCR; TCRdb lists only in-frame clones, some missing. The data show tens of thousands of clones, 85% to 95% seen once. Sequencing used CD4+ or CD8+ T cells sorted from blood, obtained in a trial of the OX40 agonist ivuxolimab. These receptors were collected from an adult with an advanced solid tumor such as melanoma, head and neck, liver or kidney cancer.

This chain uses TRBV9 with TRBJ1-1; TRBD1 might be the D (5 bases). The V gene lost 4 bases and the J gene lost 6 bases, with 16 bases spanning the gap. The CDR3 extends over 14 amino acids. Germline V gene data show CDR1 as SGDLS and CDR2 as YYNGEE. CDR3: CASSIGGGVAEAFF. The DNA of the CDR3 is TGTGCCAGCAGCATCGGTGGGGGGGTTGCTGAAGCTTTCTTT.

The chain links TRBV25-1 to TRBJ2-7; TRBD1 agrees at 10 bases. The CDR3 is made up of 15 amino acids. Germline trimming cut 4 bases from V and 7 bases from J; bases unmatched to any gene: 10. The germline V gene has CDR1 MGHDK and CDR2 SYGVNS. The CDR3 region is CASSGRDRGLGEQYF. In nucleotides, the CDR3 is TGTGCCAGCAGTGGCCGGGACAGGGGACTTGGGGAGCAGTACTTC.

The CDR3 DNA reads as TGTGCCAGCAGCTCCGGACAGATTCTCTATGGCTACACCTTC. Its translation: CASSSGQILYGYTF. The rearrangement joins TRBV5-6 to TRBJ1-2, with a weak D call TRBD1 (6 bases). V gave up 3 bases and J gave up 4 bases, with 13 bases separating them. The CDR3 loop spans 14 amino acids. Germline V lookup: CDR1 SGHDT, CDR2 YYEEEE.

The CDR3 loop is CASSQEPIIRVSVKNEKLFF. CDR3 DNA: TGTGCCAGCAGCCAAGAGCCTATAATAAGGGTTTCAGTAAAGAATGAAAAACTGTTTTTT. The V and J genes are TRBV4-2 and TRBJ1-4; D not resolved. The germline gives CDR1 LGHNA, CDR2 YNFKEQ. V dropped 0 bases and J dropped 5 bases, with 25 bases sitting between them. The CDR3 totals 20 residues.

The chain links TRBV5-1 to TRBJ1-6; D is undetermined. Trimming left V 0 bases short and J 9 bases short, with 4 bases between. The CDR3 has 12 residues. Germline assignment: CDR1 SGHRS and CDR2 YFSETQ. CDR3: CASSLGGSPLHF. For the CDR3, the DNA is TGCGCCAGCAGCTTGGGTGGTTCACCCCTCCACTTT.

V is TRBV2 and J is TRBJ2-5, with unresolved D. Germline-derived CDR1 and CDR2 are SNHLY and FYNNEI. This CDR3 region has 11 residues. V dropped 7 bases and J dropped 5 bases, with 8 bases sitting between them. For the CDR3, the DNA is TGTGCCAGCATCCAAGGGGAGACCCAGTACTTC. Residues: CASIQGETQYF.

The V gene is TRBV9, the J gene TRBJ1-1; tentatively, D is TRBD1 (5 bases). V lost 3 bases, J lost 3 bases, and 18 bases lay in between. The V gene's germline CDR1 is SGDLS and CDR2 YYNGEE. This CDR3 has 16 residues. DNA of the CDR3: TGTGCCAGCAGCGACGCGGGCCGATCGGGGGACACTGAAGCTTTCTTT. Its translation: CASSDAGRSGDTEAFF.

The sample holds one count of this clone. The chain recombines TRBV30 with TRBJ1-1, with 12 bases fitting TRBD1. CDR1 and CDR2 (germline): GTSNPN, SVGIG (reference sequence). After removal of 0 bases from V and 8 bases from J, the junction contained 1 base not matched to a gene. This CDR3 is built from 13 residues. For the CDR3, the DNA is TGTGCCTGGAGTGTAGGGACAGGGGGCGAAGCTTTCTTT. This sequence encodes CAWSVGTGGEAFF.

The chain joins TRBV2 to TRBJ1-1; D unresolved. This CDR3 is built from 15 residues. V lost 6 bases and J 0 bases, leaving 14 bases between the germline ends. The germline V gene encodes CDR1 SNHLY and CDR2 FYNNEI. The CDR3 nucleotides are TGTGCCAGCAGAGATGCCTTGGCAATGAACACTGAAGCTTTCTTT. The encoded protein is CASRDALAMNTEAFF.

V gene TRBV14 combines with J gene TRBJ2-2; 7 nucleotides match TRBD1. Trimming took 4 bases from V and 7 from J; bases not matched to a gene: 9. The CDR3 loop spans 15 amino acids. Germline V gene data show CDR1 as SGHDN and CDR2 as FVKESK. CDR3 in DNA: TGTGCCAGCAGCCGCCGGACAGGCGCGGGCGGGGAGCTGTTTTTT. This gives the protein CASSRRTGAGGELFF.

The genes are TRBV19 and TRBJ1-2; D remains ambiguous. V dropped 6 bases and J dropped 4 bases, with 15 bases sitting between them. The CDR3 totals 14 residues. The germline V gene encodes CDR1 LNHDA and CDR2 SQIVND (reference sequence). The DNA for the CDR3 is TGTGCCAGTAGCGCCCCCCGGGGAAGCTATGGCTACACCTTC. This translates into CASSAPRGSYGYTF.

For the CDR3, the DNA is TGTGCCAGCACCTCTAGGGCAGCTCTCTCTGGAAACACCATATATTTT. Amino acids: CASTSRAALSGNTIYF. The rearrangement uses TRBV7-8 and TRBJ1-3; D is undetermined. There are 16 residues in the CDR3. Germline V gives CDR1 SGHVS, CDR2 FQNEAQ. V lost 7 bases, J lost 0 bases, and 16 bases lay in between.

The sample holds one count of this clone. The chain's CDR3 is CASSIWAGETDTQYF. DNA for the CDR3: TGTGCCAGTAGTATCTGGGCGGGAGAGACAGATACGCAGTATTTT. The V gene is TRBV19, the J gene TRBJ2-3, with 7 bases matching TRBD2. The CDR3 has 15 residues. CDR1 is LNHDA, CDR2 SQIVND, per germline (reference sequence). The V segment lost 3 bases and the J segment 3 bases; nucleotides outside the gene matches: 6.

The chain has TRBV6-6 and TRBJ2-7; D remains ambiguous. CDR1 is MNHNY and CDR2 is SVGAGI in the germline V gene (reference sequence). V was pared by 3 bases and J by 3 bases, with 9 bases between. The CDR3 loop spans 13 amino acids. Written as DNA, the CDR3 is TGTGCCAGCAGTTATGACATACTCTACGAGCAGTACTTC. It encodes CASSYDILYEQYF.

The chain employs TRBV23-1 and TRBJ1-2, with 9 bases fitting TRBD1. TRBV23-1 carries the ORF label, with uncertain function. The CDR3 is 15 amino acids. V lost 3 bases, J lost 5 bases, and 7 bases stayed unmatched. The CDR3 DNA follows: TGCGCCAGCAGTCATCCGGACAGGGGTGAGTATGGCTACACCTTC. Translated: CASSHPDRGEYGYTF.

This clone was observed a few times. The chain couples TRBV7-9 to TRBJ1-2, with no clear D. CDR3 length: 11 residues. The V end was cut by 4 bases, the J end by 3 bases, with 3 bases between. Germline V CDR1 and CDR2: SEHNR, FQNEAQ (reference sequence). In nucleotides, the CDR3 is TGTGCCAGCAGCTGGGACTATGGCTACACCTTC. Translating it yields CASSWDYGYTF.

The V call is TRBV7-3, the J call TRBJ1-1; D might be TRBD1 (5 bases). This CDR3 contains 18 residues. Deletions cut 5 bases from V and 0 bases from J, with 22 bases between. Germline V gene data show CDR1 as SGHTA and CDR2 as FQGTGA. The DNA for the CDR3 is TGTGCCAGCAGCCCAGCAAACCTCGGGACGGATATGAACACTGAAGCTTTCTTT. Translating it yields CASSPANLGTDMNTEAFF.

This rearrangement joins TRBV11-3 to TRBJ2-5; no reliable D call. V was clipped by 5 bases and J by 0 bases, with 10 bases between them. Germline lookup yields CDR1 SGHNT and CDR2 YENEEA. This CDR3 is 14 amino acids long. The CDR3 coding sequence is TGTGCCAGCAGCCCATATGACAACCAAGAGACCCAGTACTTC. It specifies CASSPYDNQETQYF.

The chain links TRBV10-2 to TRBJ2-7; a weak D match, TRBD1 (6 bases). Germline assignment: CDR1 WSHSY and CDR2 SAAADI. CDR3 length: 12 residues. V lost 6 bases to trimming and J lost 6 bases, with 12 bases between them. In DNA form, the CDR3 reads TGCGCCAGCAGACAGGGCATGGGCGAGCAGTACTTC. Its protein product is CASRQGMGEQYF.

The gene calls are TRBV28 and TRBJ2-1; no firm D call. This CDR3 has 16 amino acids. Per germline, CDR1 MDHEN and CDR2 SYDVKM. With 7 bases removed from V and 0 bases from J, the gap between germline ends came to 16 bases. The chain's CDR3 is CASTRDTFSSYNEQFF. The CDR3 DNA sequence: TGTGCCAGCACGCGCGACACCTTTAGCTCCTACAATGAGCAGTTCTTC.

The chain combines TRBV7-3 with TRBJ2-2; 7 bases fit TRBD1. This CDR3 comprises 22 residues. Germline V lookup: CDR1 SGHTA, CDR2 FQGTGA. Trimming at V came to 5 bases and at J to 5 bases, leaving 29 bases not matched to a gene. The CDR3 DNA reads TGTGCCAGCAGCCGATATGGGGCCGTATTAGTCGAGGGGGCGTCGGATACCGGGGAGCTGTTTTTT. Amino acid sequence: CASSRYGAVLVEGASDTGELFF.

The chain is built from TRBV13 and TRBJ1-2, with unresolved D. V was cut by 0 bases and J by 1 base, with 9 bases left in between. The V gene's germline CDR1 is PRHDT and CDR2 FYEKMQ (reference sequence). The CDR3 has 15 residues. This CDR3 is CASSLGPERNYGYTF. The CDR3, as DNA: TGTGCCAGCAGCTTAGGCCCGGAACGTAACTATGGCTACACCTTC.

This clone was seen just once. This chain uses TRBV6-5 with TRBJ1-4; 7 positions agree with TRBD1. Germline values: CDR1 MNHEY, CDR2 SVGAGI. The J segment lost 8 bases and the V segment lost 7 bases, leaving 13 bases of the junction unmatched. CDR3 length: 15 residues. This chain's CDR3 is CASTLAAGGLEKLFF. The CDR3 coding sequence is TGTGCCAGCACCCTCGCCGCAGGGGGATTGGAAAAACTGTTTTTT.

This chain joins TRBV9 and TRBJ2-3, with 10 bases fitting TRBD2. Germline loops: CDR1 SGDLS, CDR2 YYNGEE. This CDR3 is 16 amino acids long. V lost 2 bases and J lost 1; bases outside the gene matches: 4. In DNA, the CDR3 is TGTGCCAGCAGCGTCGGCACTAGCGGGGGCACAGATACGCAGTATTTT. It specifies CASSVGTSGGTDTQYF.

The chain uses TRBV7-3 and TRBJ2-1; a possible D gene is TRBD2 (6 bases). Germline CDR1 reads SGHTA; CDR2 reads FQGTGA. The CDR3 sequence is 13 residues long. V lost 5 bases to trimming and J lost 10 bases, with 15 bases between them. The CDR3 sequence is CASSLGGLGEQFF. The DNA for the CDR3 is TGTGCCAGCAGCCTGGGGGGTCTAGGGGAGCAGTTCTTC.

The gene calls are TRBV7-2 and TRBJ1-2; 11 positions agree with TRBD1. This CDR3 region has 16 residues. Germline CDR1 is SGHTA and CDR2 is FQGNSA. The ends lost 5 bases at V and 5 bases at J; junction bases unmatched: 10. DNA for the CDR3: TGTGCCAGCAGCACCTACTGGGGACAGGGGGTGTATGGCTACACCTTC. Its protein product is CASSTYWGQGVYGYTF.

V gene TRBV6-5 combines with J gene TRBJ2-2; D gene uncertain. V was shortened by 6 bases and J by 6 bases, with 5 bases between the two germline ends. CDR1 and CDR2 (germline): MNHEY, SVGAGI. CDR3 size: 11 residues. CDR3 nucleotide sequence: TGTGCCAGCAGGGTCGCCGGGGAGCTGTTTTTT. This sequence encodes CASRVAGELFF.

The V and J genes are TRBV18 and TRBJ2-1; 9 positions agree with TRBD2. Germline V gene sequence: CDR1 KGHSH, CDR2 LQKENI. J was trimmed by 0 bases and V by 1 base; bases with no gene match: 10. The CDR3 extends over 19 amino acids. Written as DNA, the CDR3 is TGTGCCAGCTCACCACTAGCGGGGGTCCAAGGAACCTCCTACAATGAGCAGTTCTTC. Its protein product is CASSPLAGVQGTSYNEQFF. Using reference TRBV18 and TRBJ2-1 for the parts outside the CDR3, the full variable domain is NAGVMQNPRHLVRRRGQEARLRCSPMKGHSHVYWYRQLPEEGLKFMVYLQKENIIDESGMPKERFSAEFPKEGPSILRIQQVVRGDSAAYFCASSPLAGVQGTSYNEQFFGPGTRLTVL.

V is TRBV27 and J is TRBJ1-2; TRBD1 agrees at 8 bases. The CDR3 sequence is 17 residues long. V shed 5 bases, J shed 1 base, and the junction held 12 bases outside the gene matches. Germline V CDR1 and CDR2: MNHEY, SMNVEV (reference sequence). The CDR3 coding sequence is TGTGCCAGCAGTCACCTCCAGGCGGACAGGGTTAACTATGGCTACACCTTC. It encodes CASSHLQADRVNYGYTF.

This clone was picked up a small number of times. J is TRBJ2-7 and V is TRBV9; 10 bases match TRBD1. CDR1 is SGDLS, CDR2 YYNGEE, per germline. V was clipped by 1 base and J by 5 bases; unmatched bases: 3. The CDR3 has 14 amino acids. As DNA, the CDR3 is TGTGCCAGCAGCGTATGGGGGACAGGGGACGAGCAGTACTTC. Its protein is CASSVWGTGDEQYF.